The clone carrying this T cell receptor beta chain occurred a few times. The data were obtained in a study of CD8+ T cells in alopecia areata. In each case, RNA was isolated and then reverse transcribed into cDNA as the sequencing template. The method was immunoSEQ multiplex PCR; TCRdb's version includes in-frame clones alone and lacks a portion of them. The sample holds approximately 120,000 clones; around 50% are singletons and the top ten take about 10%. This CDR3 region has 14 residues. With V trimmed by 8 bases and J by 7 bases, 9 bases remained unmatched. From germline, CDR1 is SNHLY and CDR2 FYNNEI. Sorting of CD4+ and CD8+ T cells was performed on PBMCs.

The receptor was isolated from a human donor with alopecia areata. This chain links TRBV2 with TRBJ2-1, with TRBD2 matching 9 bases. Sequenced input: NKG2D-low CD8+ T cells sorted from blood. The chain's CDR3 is CASWEGLALNEQFF. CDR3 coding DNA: TGTGCCAGCTGGGAGGGACTAGCTTTAAATGAGCAGTTCTTC.